Each of the 28 T cell receptor beta chains below was sequenced from the same sample in a study of CD8+ T cells in alopecia areata. In each case, RNA was isolated and then reverse transcribed into cDNA as the sequencing template. Here immunoSEQ multiplex PCR was the method, and the copy in TCRdb shows in-frame clones only, minus some. In the table there are fewer than 150,000 clones, 56% of which are singletons. Treatment denoted: oral pan-JAK inhibitor, 5-10 mg twice daily. This specimen consisted of CD4+ T cells sorted from blood, obtained at week 24, from a patient treated with tofacitinib. The source is a human donor with alopecia areata.

The chain uses TRBV6-6 and TRBJ1-6; TRBD1 might be the D (5 bases). The CDR3 covers 15 residues. Germline V gene sequence: CDR1 MNHNY, CDR2 SVGAGI (reference sequence). Trimming pared 2 bases from V and 5 bases from J, leaving 10 bases between. The CDR3 loop reads CASSYGGGNNSPLHF. Here the CDR3 DNA reads TGTGCCAGCAGTTACGGGGGTGGAAATAATTCACCCCTCCACTTT.

This chain connects TRBV30 to TRBJ1-2, with D unresolved. Between the trimmed V and J ends, which lost 4 bases and 7 bases, there was a span of 25 bases. Germline loops: CDR1 GTSNPN, CDR2 SVGIG (reference sequence). CDR3 length equals 16 residues. CDR3 protein: CAWTPARFGLYSGYTF. CDR3 coding DNA: TGTGCCTGGACCCCGGCGAGGTTCGGACTGTATAGTGGCTACACCTTC.

The chain is built from TRBV30 and TRBJ1-2, with D perhaps TRBD1 (5 bases). Germline CDR1 GTSNPN, CDR2 SVGIG (reference sequence). The CDR3 runs 15 residues. With 3 bases removed from V and 4 bases from J, the gap between germline ends came to 18 bases. In DNA, the CDR3 is TGTGCCTGGAGGGCGGCAGGGTTAGCGGTCTATGGCTACACCTTC. This encodes CAWRAAGLAVYGYTF. Full variable domain (outside the CDR3, taken from reference TRBV30 and TRBJ1-2): SQTIHQWPATLVQPVGSPLSLECTVEGTSNPNLYWYRQAAGRGLQLLFYSVGIGQISSEVPQNLSASRPQDRQFILSSKKLLLSDSGFYLCAWRAAGLAVYGYTFGSGTRLTVV.

The gene calls are TRBV5-1 and TRBJ2-5; TRBD1 agrees at 12 bases. The CDR3 is 15 amino acids. Germline CDR1 reads SGHRS; CDR2 reads YFSETQ. J lost 5 bases, V lost 4 bases, and 6 bases had no gene match. The CDR3 spells CASSTGTGGGETQYF. The DNA for the CDR3 is TGCGCCAGCAGCACCGGGACAGGGGGCGGTGAGACCCAGTACTTC.

The rearrangement uses TRBV23-1 and TRBJ1-2, with a weak D call TRBD1 (6 bases). TRBV23-1 counts as an open reading frame of uncertain function. This CDR3 contains 13 residues. Trimming shortened V by 4 bases and J by 0 bases, and 6 bases separated the two germline ends. The CDR3 sequence: CASSRQANYGYTF. CDR3 DNA sequence: TGCGCCAGCAGTCGACAGGCTAACTATGGCTACACCTTC.

The V and J genes are TRBV6-5 and TRBJ2-7; D is ambiguous. Trimming took off 2 bases at V and 5 bases at J, with 13 bases between the two ends. The length of the CDR3 is 14 residues. Germline assignment: CDR1 MNHEY and CDR2 SVGAGI. The CDR3, as DNA: TGTGCCAGCAGTTACCAAGGACGGCAGGACGAGCAGTACTTC. It translates to CASSYQGRQDEQYF.

J is TRBJ2-7 and V is TRBV27; D remains unclear. V lost 4 bases and J 3 bases, leaving 22 bases between the germline ends. The CDR3 loop spans 17 amino acids. Germline values: CDR1 MNHEY, CDR2 SMNVEV (reference sequence). CDR3 region: CASSSPRPPGSNYEQYF. CDR3 DNA sequence: TGTGCCAGCAGTTCTCCTCGGCCCCCCGGGTCGAACTACGAGCAGTACTTC.

The rearrangement uses TRBV9 and TRBJ2-1; 9 positions match TRBD1. This CDR3 is built from 14 residues. V lost 4 bases, J lost 7 bases, and 6 bases stayed unmatched. Per the germline V gene, CDR1 is SGDLS and CDR2 is YYNGEE. CDR3 amino acids: CASSPGQGNNEQFF. For the CDR3, the DNA is TGTGCCAGCAGCCCAGGACAGGGGAATAATGAGCAGTTCTTC.

This clone was recorded a few times. The rearrangement links TRBV2 to TRBJ2-3, with 9 bases lining up with TRBD2. CDR1 is SNHLY and CDR2 is FYNNEI in the germline V gene. Trimming at V came to 6 bases and at J to 5 bases, leaving 12 bases not matched to a gene. The CDR3 spans 16 residues. The CDR3 DNA reads as TGTGCCAGCAGCCTCGAGAGAGCGGGGGGAAGAGATACGCAGTATTTT. Its translation is CASSLERAGGRDTQYF. Full variable domain (missing parts from reference TRBV2 and TRBJ2-3): EPEVTQTPSHQVTQMGQEVILRCVPISNHLYFYWYRQILGQKVEFLVSFYNNEISEKSEIFDDQFSVERPDGSNFTLKIRSTKLEDSAMYFCASSLERAGGRDTQYFGPGTRLTVL.

This chain links TRBV2 with TRBJ1-1; D call uncertain. CDR1 is SNHLY and CDR2 is FYNNEI in the germline V gene. The CDR3 has 13 residues. V lost 7 bases and J 4 bases, leaving 13 bases between the germline ends. The CDR3 loop is CASTLAGSTEAFF. The DNA of the CDR3 is TGTGCCAGCACCCTAGCGGGGAGCACTGAAGCTTTCTTT.

This chain connects TRBV5-1 to TRBJ2-1; a possible D gene is TRBD2 (6 bases). V dropped 6 bases and J dropped 4 bases, with 14 bases sitting between them. In germline, CDR1 is SGHRS, CDR2 YFSETQ. CDR3 length: 14 residues. CDR3 nucleotides: TGCGCCAGCACCCGAGGCGGGATTTACAATGAGCAGTTCTTC. This translates into CASTRGGIYNEQFF. The whole variable domain, remainder taken from reference TRBV5-1 and TRBJ2-1, is KAGVTQTPRYLIKTRGQQVTLSCSPISGHRSVSWYQQTPGQGLQFLFEYFSETQRNKGNFPGRFSGRQFSNSRSEMNVSTLELGDSALYLCASTRGGIYNEQFFGPGTRLTVL.

This sequence joins TRBV2 and TRBJ2-7; 9 bases fit TRBD1. In germline, CDR1 is SNHLY, CDR2 FYNNEI. This CDR3 contains 16 residues. The trim removed 4 bases at V and 3 bases at J, leaving 10 bases unmatched. CDR3: CASSGGQGYSFYEQYF. The DNA of the CDR3 is TGTGCCAGCAGTGGGGGACAGGGCTACTCCTTCTACGAGCAGTACTTC.

There are a few counts of this clone. The V gene is TRBV21-1, the J gene TRBJ1-6. TRBV21-1 constitutes a pseudogene. The CDR3 has 13 amino acids. The CDR3 DNA follows: TGTGCCAGCAGAGGCCCACAATGTATACCCCTCCACTTT. Translated, it gives CASRGPQCIPLHF.

The V call is TRBV4-1, the J call TRBJ2-7; 8 nucleotides agree with TRBD2. This CDR3 has 16 amino acids. Germline trimming cut 4 bases from V and 0 bases from J; bases unmatched to any gene: 8. Per the germline V gene, CDR1 is MGHRA and CDR2 is YSYEKL. The CDR3: CASSPGKRGFSYEQYF. CDR3 DNA: TGCGCCAGCAGCCCCGGCAAGCGGGGGTTCTCCTACGAGCAGTACTTC.

Only a few counts were recorded for this clone. V and J are TRBV15 and TRBJ1-2; TRBD1 matches 8 bases. Germline V gene data show CDR1 as LNHNV and CDR2 as YYDKDF (reference sequence). The CDR3 totals 14 residues. The J segment lost 4 bases and the V segment lost 0 bases, leaving 1 base of the junction unmatched. The CDR3 sequence is CATSRDTGGYGYTF. CDR3 in DNA: TGTGCCACCAGCAGAGATACAGGGGGCTATGGCTACACCTTC.

This sequence joins TRBV5-4 and TRBJ2-3; either TRBD1 or TRBD2 may fit D (6 bases each). The V end was cut by 0 bases, the J end by 1 base, with 15 bases between. The CDR3 consists of 17 residues. CDR1 and CDR2 from the germline V gene are SGHNT and YYREEE (reference sequence). The CDR3 DNA follows: TGTGCCAGCAGCTTGGTTACAGGGAGGATTGGCACAGATACGCAGTATTTT. This translates into CASSLVTGRIGTDTQYF.

This rearrangement joins TRBV15 to TRBJ2-3, with a tentative D call TRBD1 (6 bases). V was clipped by 0 bases and J by 2 bases, with 12 bases between them. This CDR3 region has 16 residues. Germline V gene lookup returns CDR1 LNHNV and CDR2 YYDKDF (reference sequence). The CDR3 DNA sequence: TGTGCCACCAGCAGAGATCGTCAGGGGTCCACAGATACGCAGTATTTT. It codes for CATSRDRQGSTDTQYF. The whole variable domain, filled in from reference TRBV15 and TRBJ2-3, reads DAMVIQNPRYQVTQFGKPVTLSCSQTLNHNVMYWYQQKSSQAPKLLFHYYDKDFNNEADTPDNFQSRRPNTSFCFLDIRSPGLGDTAMYLCATSRDRQGSTDTQYFGPGTRLTVL.

This clone occurred a few times. The V gene is TRBV4-2, the J gene TRBJ2-3, with D possibly TRBD2 on 7 matching bases. Germline V lookup: CDR1 LGHNA, CDR2 YNFKEQ. The CDR3 sequence is 15 residues long. V was pared by 4 bases and J by 2 bases, with 13 bases between. The chain's CDR3 is CASSRRGGDTDTQYF. CDR3 coding DNA: TGTGCCAGCAGCCGAAGGGGGGGCGACACAGATACGCAGTATTTT.

This clone was counted once. The V call is TRBV29-1, the J call TRBJ1-2; possibly TRBD1 for D (5 bases). Germline assignment: CDR1 SQVTM and CDR2 ANQGSEA. The CDR3 is made up of 14 amino acids. CDR3 amino acids: CRGPVLGGVTGYTF. CDR3 nucleotides: TGCAGAGGTCCCGTCTTGGGGGGGGTAACTGGCTACACCTTC.

This chain connects TRBV5-1 to TRBJ2-3; possible D gene TRBD2, 6 bases. There are 12 residues in the CDR3. Germline V gives CDR1 SGHRS, CDR2 YFSETQ. V was shortened by 5 bases and J by 5 bases, with 9 bases between the two germline ends. CDR3 protein: CASSEAGDTQYF. Here the CDR3 DNA reads TGCGCCAGCAGTGAAGCGGGAGATACGCAGTATTTT.

This clone was counted only a few times. The chain carries TRBV7-2 and TRBJ1-2; no definite D call. The V gene's germline CDR1 is SGHTA and CDR2 FQGNSA. V lost 6 bases and J 4 bases, leaving 9 bases between the germline ends. The CDR3 consists of 12 residues. The CDR3 reads CASSSRPYGYTF. In DNA, the CDR3 is TGTGCCAGCAGTTCAAGGCCCTATGGCTACACCTTC.

This chain uses TRBV5-1 with TRBJ2-5; D remains unclear. The CDR3 has 13 residues. V lost 4 bases and J lost 9, with 16 bases in between. Germline V CDR1 and CDR2: SGHRS, YFSETQ. CDR3 DNA sequence: TGCGCCAGCAGCCTGCAACATGACCAGGCCCAGTACTTC. This gives the protein CASSLQHDQAQYF.

The chain combines TRBV29-1 with TRBJ2-3; no clear D. The CDR3 contains 13 residues. V dropped 5 bases and J dropped 0 bases, with 9 bases sitting between them. Germline V gene sequence: CDR1 SQVTM, CDR2 ANQGSEA. The CDR3: CSVRQSSTDTQYF. DNA of the CDR3: TGCAGCGTTCGGCAGTCTAGCACAGATACGCAGTATTTT.

A few counts support this clone. The chain couples TRBV5-1 to TRBJ2-5; 9 bases match TRBD2. Germline V CDR1 and CDR2: SGHRS, YFSETQ. This CDR3 contains 14 residues. With 5 bases clipped from V and 4 bases from J, the junction kept 6 bases outside the gene matches. CDR3 amino acids: CASRTGTSRETQYF. The CDR3 nucleotides read TGCGCCAGCAGAACGGGGACTAGCAGAGAGACCCAGTACTTC.

This chain links TRBV19 with TRBJ2-2; no clear D gene. This CDR3 comprises 11 residues. V lost 7 bases and J lost 6, with 6 bases in between. CDR1 LNHDA and CDR2 SQIVND come from the germline V gene (reference sequence). The CDR3: CASTISGELFF. For the CDR3, the DNA is TGTGCCAGTACAATTTCCGGGGAGCTGTTTTTT.

The table lists this clone with a few counts. V and J are TRBV18 and TRBJ2-3; 9 positions agree with TRBD2. This CDR3 has 18 amino acids. After removal of 3 bases from V and 2 bases from J, the junction contained 12 bases not matched to a gene. Germline V lookup: CDR1 KGHSH, CDR2 LQKENI. The DNA for the CDR3 is TGTGCCAGCTCACCTCTAGCGGGGACACTACTTACCACAGATACGCAGTATTTT. This encodes CASSPLAGTLLTTDTQYF.

The chain uses TRBV29-1 and TRBJ1-1, with D perhaps TRBD1 (6 bases). Germline V lookup: CDR1 SQVTM, CDR2 ANQGSEA. This CDR3 comprises 14 residues. Trimming stripped 6 bases from V and 2 bases from J, with 16 bases between. CDR3 sequence: CSVSTGTLNTEAFF. Here the CDR3 DNA reads TGCAGCGTATCCACCGGGACACTTAACACTGAAGCTTTCTTT.

V usage is TRBV2 and J usage is TRBJ1-5, with no clear D. Per the germline V gene, CDR1 is SNHLY and CDR2 is FYNNEI. This CDR3 comprises 13 residues. Trimming stripped 3 bases from V and 4 bases from J, with 7 bases between. CDR3 DNA: TGTGCCAGCAGTGAGATCGGGAATCAGCCCCAGCATTTT. Amino acid sequence: CASSEIGNQPQHF.